Each of the 28 T cell receptor beta chains below was sequenced from the same sample in a study of blood T cell repertoires in COVID-19. This table comes from immunoSEQ multiplex PCR, and its TCRdb copy is limited to in-frame clones, with some not included. The data hold approximately 260,000 clones, with about 89% observed a single time. The sequenced sample consisted of PBMCs or T cells enriched from blood (not recorded which). The receptors were gathered from a woman between 18 and 29 years old who had recovered from COVID-19.

The chain carries TRBV7-2 and TRBJ2-7; 9 positions agree with TRBD2. Germline V gene data show CDR1 as SGHTA and CDR2 as FQGNSA. Trimming took 5 bases from V and 3 from J; bases not matched to a gene: 5. The CDR3 contains 14 residues. In nucleotides, the CDR3 is TGTGCCAGCAGCCAAGGGACTAGCATCTACGAGCAGTACTTC. Amino acid sequence: CASSQGTSIYEQYF. Full variable domain (remainder filled in from reference TRBV7-2 and TRBJ2-7): GAGVSQSPSNKVTEKGKDVELRCDPISGHTALYWYRQSLGQGLEFLIYFQGNSAPDKSGLPSDRFSAERTGGSVSTLTIQRTQQEDSAVYLCASSQGTSIYEQYFGPGTRLTVT.

This chain's CDR3 is CASSPGRGQPQHF. The CDR3 DNA is TGTGCCAGCAGCCCTGGCCGGGGACAGCCCCAGCATTTT. This chain uses TRBV9 with TRBJ1-5; D gene ambiguous. Germline V gives CDR1 SGDLS, CDR2 YYNGEE. CDR3 size: 13 residues. Trimming cost V 4 bases and J 7 bases, with 12 bases left between them.

The table lists this clone with a count of one. The chain couples TRBV11-2 to TRBJ2-3, with TRBD1 matching 9 bases. The CDR3 is made up of 14 amino acids. V lost 10 bases and J lost 4; bases outside the gene matches: 9. The V gene's germline CDR1 is SGHAT and CDR2 FQNNGV. The CDR3, as DNA: TGTGCCACCACGACAGGGGGAGGTTCAGATACGCAGTATTTT. Translation: CATTTGGGSDTQYF.

V gene TRBV10-1 combines with J gene TRBJ1-1; no clear D gene. The CDR3 runs to 14 residues. V was cut by 4 bases and J by 1 base, with 10 bases left in between. In germline, CDR1 is WNHNN, CDR2 SYGVQD (reference sequence). CDR3: CASSGPRGNTEAFF. The CDR3 DNA is TGCGCCAGCAGTGGCCCGCGGGGGAACACTGAAGCTTTCTTT.

The V call is TRBV5-1, the J call TRBJ2-7; TRBD2 matches 11 bases. CDR1 is SGHRS, CDR2 YFSETQ, per germline. With V trimmed by 4 bases and J by 4 bases, 13 bases remained unmatched. CDR3 length: 17 residues. CDR3 sequence (DNA): TGCGCCAGCAGCACTGGCCCTAGCGGGGGGACCACATACGAGCAGTACTTC. Translation gives CASSTGPSGGTTYEQYF.

The gene calls are TRBV10-3 and TRBJ2-2, with 8 nucleotides matching TRBD1. The CDR3 totals 15 residues. Germline trimming cut 6 bases from V and 6 bases from J; bases unmatched to any gene: 9. Per the germline V gene, CDR1 is ENHRY and CDR2 is SYGVKD. CDR3 sequence reads: CAISAQGAQAGELFF. DNA for the CDR3: TGTGCCATCAGCGCGCAGGGGGCGCAGGCCGGGGAGCTGTTTTTT.

The chain carries TRBV4-3 and TRBJ1-2; D unresolved. With 0 bases removed from V and 1 base from J, the gap between germline ends came to 12 bases. The CDR3 length is 16 residues. The germline V gene has CDR1 LGHNA and CDR2 YSLEER. CDR3 protein: CASSQDSGNGNYGYTF. The CDR3 nucleotides are TGCGCCAGCAGCCAAGATTCGGGGAATGGTAACTATGGCTACACCTTC.

The chain has TRBV2 and TRBJ1-5; possibly TRBD1 for D (5 bases). Trimming stripped 6 bases from V and 4 bases from J, with 13 bases between. CDR3 size: 14 residues. Germline loops: CDR1 SNHLY, CDR2 FYNNEI. This CDR3 reads CASSKLGGNQPQHF. The CDR3, as DNA: TGTGCCAGCAGCAAACTCGGGGGGAATCAGCCCCAGCATTTT.

The chain combines TRBV6-4 with TRBJ1-1; D is ambiguous. V was trimmed by 9 bases and J by 7 bases, leaving 24 bases between them. Germline V lookup: CDR1 MRHNA, CDR2 SNTAGT. The CDR3 has 15 residues. The CDR3 region has the DNA TGTGCCAGAGATAAACCGGGAGGAAAAGCGGGTGAAGCTTTCTTT. Amino acids: CARDKPGGKAGEAFF.

The CDR3 region has the DNA TGTGCCAGCAGCTCGACTAGTAGCACAGATACGCAGTATTTT. Protein: CASSSTSSTDTQYF. V and J are TRBV7-2 and TRBJ2-3, with a possible D match to TRBD2 (6 bases). Germline lookup yields CDR1 SGHTA and CDR2 FQGNSA. There are 14 residues in the CDR3. V dropped 4 bases and J dropped 0 bases, with 8 bases sitting between them.

The chain combines TRBV2 with TRBJ1-6; TRBD1 matches 10 bases. This CDR3 spans 13 amino acids. The V segment lost 6 bases and the J segment 7 bases; nucleotides outside the gene matches: 0. The germline gives CDR1 SNHLY, CDR2 FYNNEI. Written as DNA, the CDR3 is TGTGCCAGCAGGGGACAGGGGAATTCACCCCTCCACTTT. Translation gives CASRGQGNSPLHF.

This chain links TRBV29-1 with TRBJ2-1; TRBD2 might be the D (6 bases). The CDR3 runs 15 residues. CDR1 SQVTM and CDR2 ANQGSEA come from the germline V gene. V was clipped by 4 bases and J by 9 bases, with 22 bases between them. This chain's CDR3 is CSVGVGGLVYGEQFF. The CDR3 DNA reads as TGCAGCGTTGGGGTCGGAGGGCTCGTTTACGGTGAGCAGTTCTTC.

The table lists this clone with a count of one. The J gene is TRBJ2-5, the V gene TRBV5-1; 9 nucleotides align to TRBD2. The length of the CDR3 is 16 residues. In germline, CDR1 is SGHRS, CDR2 YFSETQ. V dropped 4 bases and J dropped 2; count of bases not matched to a gene: 9. CDR3 residues: CASSLGTSLTQETQYF. In DNA, the CDR3 is TGCGCCAGCAGCCTGGGGACTAGCCTAACTCAAGAGACCCAGTACTTC.

V gene TRBV16 combines with J gene TRBJ2-1, with 9 bases matching TRBD2. CDR3 length equals 20 residues. Germline values: CDR1 KGHSY, CDR2 FQNENV. V was clipped by 4 bases and J by 0 bases; unmatched bases: 16. In nucleotides, the CDR3 is TGTGCCAGCAGCCCCCCCGCGGCTGGGACTAGCCAACACTCCTACAATGAGCAGTTCTTC. It encodes CASSPPAAGTSQHSYNEQFF.

The rearrangement links TRBV2 to TRBJ1-2; 7 bases map to TRBD1. Germline V gives CDR1 SNHLY, CDR2 FYNNEI. CDR3 length: 14 residues. Trimming at V came to 8 bases and at J to 4 bases, leaving 10 bases not matched to a gene. CDR3 in DNA: TGTGCCAGCGAGACAGGGAATAACTTCTATGGCTACACCTTC. Protein product: CASETGNNFYGYTF. Together with reference TRBV2 and TRBJ1-2, the CDR3 gives the full variable domain: EPEVTQTPSHQVTQMGQEVILRCVPISNHLYFYWYRQILGQKVEFLVSFYNNEISEKSEIFDDQFSVERPDGSNFTLKIRSTKLEDSAMYFCASETGNNFYGYTFGSGTRLTVV.

The chain carries TRBV5-6 and TRBJ1-2; possibly TRBD1 for D (5 bases). Per the germline V gene, CDR1 is SGHDT and CDR2 is YYEEEE. The ends were cut back, 0 bases at V and 2 bases at J, with 5 bases in the middle. This CDR3 has 13 residues. The CDR3 loop reads CASSLAGNYGYTF. The CDR3, as DNA: TGTGCCAGCAGCTTGGCAGGGAACTATGGCTACACCTTC.

A few counts support this clone. The chain recombines TRBV7-9 with TRBJ1-4; TRBD1 is a possible D gene (5 bases). Germline-derived CDR1 and CDR2 are SEHNR and FQNEAQ (reference sequence). Trimming stripped 0 bases from V and 7 bases from J, with 15 bases between. The CDR3 contains 16 residues. The chain's CDR3 is CASSLALGFGGEKLFF. For the CDR3, the DNA is TGTGCCAGCAGCTTAGCGCTGGGCTTCGGGGGTGAAAAACTGTTTTTT.

The rearrangement links TRBV7-2 to TRBJ2-3; 12 positions agree with TRBD2. This CDR3 has 15 amino acids. Trimming cost V 5 bases and J 5 bases; bases outside gene matches: 5. Germline V CDR1 and CDR2: SGHTA, FQGNSA. CDR3 residues: CASSRTSGEGDTQYF. The CDR3 DNA reads TGTGCCAGCAGCAGGACTAGCGGGGAAGGAGATACGCAGTATTTT.

V is TRBV28 and J is TRBJ2-2, with 8 nucleotides matching TRBD1. CDR3 size: 16 residues. Germline CDR1 reads MDHEN; CDR2 reads SYDVKM. The junction had 9 bases not matched to a gene; V was cut back by 2 bases and J by 7 bases. CDR3 sequence (DNA): TGTGCCAGCAGTTTACGGCCAGGGGGCGTTGGCGGGGAGCTGTTTTTT. It yields the protein CASSLRPGGVGGELFF.

This clone ranks as medium-sized. The chain employs TRBV6-4 and TRBJ2-3, with TRBD2 matching 11 bases. Germline V CDR1 and CDR2: MRHNA, SNTAGT. The CDR3 length is 15 residues. The trim removed 4 bases at V and 2 bases at J, leaving 2 bases unmatched. The CDR3: CASSASGGTTDTQYF. Written as DNA, the CDR3 is TGTGCCAGCAGTGCTAGCGGGGGGACCACAGATACGCAGTATTTT.

J is TRBJ1-5 and V is TRBV3-1 (or the pseudogene TRBV3-2), with D hard to call. CDR1 and CDR2 from the germline V gene are LGHDT and YNNKEL (reference sequence). The CDR3 is 13 residues long. Trimming took 1 base from V and 5 from J, leaving 6 bases between them. This CDR3 reads CASSQARDQPQHF. CDR3 coding DNA: TGTGCCAGCAGCCAAGCGAGGGATCAGCCCCAGCATTTT.

This sequence joins TRBV6-1 and TRBJ2-5, with D maybe TRBD1 (6 bases). The V end lost 2 bases, the J end lost 5 bases, and 6 bases lay between the germline ends. From germline, CDR1 is MNHNS and CDR2 SASEGT. CDR3 size: 12 residues. CDR3 sequence: CASSEQGETQYF. The CDR3 region has the DNA TGTGCCAGCAGTGAACAGGGGGAGACCCAGTACTTC.

The chain has TRBV10-3 and TRBJ1-6, with D perhaps matching TRBD1 (5 bases). The CDR3 is made up of 14 amino acids. V gave up 3 bases and J gave up 7 bases, with 10 bases separating them. CDR1 is ENHRY and CDR2 is SYGVKD in the germline V gene. The CDR3: CAISEQAQNSPLHF. DNA of the CDR3: TGTGCCATCAGTGAACAGGCCCAAAATTCACCCCTCCACTTT.

This clone was detected once. The V call is TRBV11-2, the J call TRBJ2-1; TRBD2 matches at 9 bases. Germline V gene sequence: CDR1 SGHAT, CDR2 FQNNGV. The junction had 9 bases not matched to a gene; V was cut back by 4 bases and J by 5 bases. The CDR3 is 16 residues long. The DNA for the CDR3 is TGTGCCAGCAGCTCCTACGGGACTAGCCAAGACAATGAGCAGTTCTTC. It specifies CASSSYGTSQDNEQFF.

The V gene is TRBV7-8, the J gene TRBJ1-3; the D is unclear. The V end lost 6 bases, the J end lost 1 base, and 10 bases lay between the germline ends. CDR1 SGHVS and CDR2 FQNEAQ come from the germline V gene. The CDR3 has 14 amino acids. The CDR3 protein is CASSYGSSGNTIYF. For the CDR3, the DNA is TGTGCCAGCAGTTACGGGTCTTCTGGAAACACCATATATTTT. Filled out from reference TRBV7-8 and TRBJ1-3, the complete variable domain reads GAGVSQSPRYKVAKRGQDVALRCDPISGHVSLFWYQQALGQGPEFLTYFQNEAQLDKSGLPSDRFFAERPEGSVSTLKIQRTQQEDSAVYLCASSYGSSGNTIYFGEGSWLTVV.

The chain has TRBV29-1 and TRBJ2-2, with a weak D call TRBD2 (5 bases). The V gene's germline CDR1 is SQVTM and CDR2 ANQGSEA. The V end was cut by 4 bases, the J end by 5 bases, with 14 bases between. The CDR3 runs 14 residues. CDR3 residues: CSVALALSTGELFF. The CDR3 nucleotides are TGCAGCGTTGCGCTAGCTCTCAGTACCGGGGAGCTGTTTTTT.

This rearrangement joins TRBV11-3 to TRBJ2-7; perhaps TRBD1 as D (6 bases). Germline values: CDR1 SGHNT, CDR2 YENEEA. Trimming pared 6 bases from V and 13 bases from J, leaving 25 bases between. The CDR3 totals 14 residues. The CDR3 loop is CASRPSTDRSSFYF. DNA for the CDR3: TGTGCCAGCAGGCCTAGCACCGACAGGTCTAGTTTTTACTTC.

V gene TRBV18 combines with J gene TRBJ1-2; D uncertain. CDR1 is KGHSH and CDR2 is LQKENI in the germline V gene. Trimming removed 0 bases from V and 7 bases from J, with 15 bases in between. The CDR3 sequence is 15 residues long. This CDR3 is CASSPPVSGFGGYTF. The DNA for the CDR3 is TGTGCCAGCTCACCACCGGTGAGCGGATTCGGTGGCTACACCTTC.